A selection of T cell receptor beta chains follows, all from one sample in a study of beta chain features in type 1 diabetes. The repertoire was sequenced with immunoSEQ multiplex PCR; TCRdb's copy has only in-frame clones and lacks some. The table lists 640,000 or so clones, about 14% of them singletons, with 0.03% to 0.045% in the top ten. The sequenced sample was naive CD4+ T cells from blood. The receptor set was obtained from a man aged 18-30 years with type 1 diabetes. CDR3s include the opening cysteine and the closing phenylalanine or tryptophan. D genes are given only for firm matches. A clone size is listed for some rows: how often the clone was seen (once, few, many), or a class if it is expanded.

TRBJ2-1,TRBV5-1,.,.,CASTGTDGDNEQFF,TGCGCCAGCACTGGAACGGACGGGGACAATGAGCAGTTCTTC
TRBJ2-7,TRBV4-1,.,.,CASSQGDSLTYEQYF,TGCGCCAGCAGCCAGGGGGACTCCTTGACCTACGAGCAGTACTTC
TRBJ1-4,TRBV7-2,.,.,CASSAYRATNEKLFF,TGTGCCAGCAGCGCCTACAGGGCCACTAATGAAAAACTGTTTTTT
TRBJ2-1,TRBV2,.,.,CASRISSYNEQFF,TGTGCCAGCAGGATTAGCTCCTACAATGAGCAGTTCTTC
TRBJ1-5,TRBV30,.,few,CAWSLKGVQPQHF,TGTGCCTGGAGTTTGAAGGGAGTTCAGCCCCAGCATTTT
TRBJ2-1,TRBV30,.,.,CSLVPSYNEQFF,TGTAGCCTTGTCCCATCCTACAATGAGCAGTTCTTC
TRBJ1-2,TRBV7-9,TRBD1,few,CASGQGNYGYTF,TGTGCCAGCGGACAGGGCAACTATGGCTACACCTTC
TRBJ2-7,TRBV30,TRBD2,few,CVATSDTYEQYF,TGTGTCGCGACTAGCGATACCTACGAGCAGTACTTC
TRBJ2-6,TRBV7-7,.,.,CAWTSGANVLTF,TGTGCTTGGACGTCTGGGGCCAACGTCCTGACTTTC
TRBJ1-4,TRBV27,.,.,CASSLWGSGDEKLFF,TGTGCCAGCAGTTTATGGGGGTCGGGGGATGAAAAACTGTTTTTT
TRBJ1-4,TRBV30,TRBD1,.,CAWGTGVGGEKLFF,TGTGCCTGGGGCACAGGGGTTGGGGGTGAAAAACTGTTTTTT
TRBJ2-3,TRBV5-5,.,few,CASSLTRGSTDTQYF,TGTGCCAGCAGCTTGACCAGGGGAAGCACAGATACGCAGTATTTT